One and the same sample provided the 14 T cell receptor beta chains below, sequenced in a study of cytomegalovirus exposure and HLA in healthy donors (dated by TCRdb to 2016 to 2017). Libraries were prepared through the immunoSEQ multiplex PCR assay. A mixture of 60 forward primers for TCR Vbeta segments and 13 reverse primers for TCR Jbeta segments was used in the multiplex PCR. Imported from immuneACCESS, the table was reduced by TCRdb to in-frame sequences with V and J called. These copies leave out some clones; in studies compared against another copy, an unresolved V gene accounts for under half, and the cause of the remainder is not known. For this sample there are roughly 190,000 clones; 79% appear just once. The ten largest account for about 1.4% of the sample. Sequencing was performed on PBMCs. The receptors originated from a girl aged 10 to 17 in good health and CMV-seropositive.

V usage is TRBV7-2 and J usage is TRBJ1-5; no definite D call. The CDR3 is 15 residues long. The germline V gene has CDR1 SGHTA and CDR2 FQGNSA. Trimming took 0 bases from V and 1 from J, leaving 7 bases between them. The CDR3 spells CASSLAPGSNQPQHF. The CDR3 DNA follows: TGTGCCAGCAGCTTAGCTCCGGGAAGCAATCAGCCCCAGCATTTT.

The genes are TRBV11-2 and TRBJ1-1, with no clear D. V was pared by 3 bases and J by 1 base, with 18 bases between. CDR1 and CDR2 from the germline V gene are SGHAT and FQNNGV. The CDR3 loop spans 17 amino acids. Here the CDR3 DNA reads TGTGCCAGCAGCTTTGGGTTGACGAGGGAGGGGAACACTGAAGCTTTCTTT. It yields the protein CASSFGLTREGNTEAFF.

The CDR3 DNA reads TGTGCCAGCAGCTTAGGCCAGGGGGCTTTTCAGCCCCAGCATTTT. This translates into CASSLGQGAFQPQHF. The chain has TRBV7-2 and TRBJ1-5; 8 bases are shared with TRBD1. The CDR3 consists of 15 residues. V trimming: 1 base; J trimming: 6 bases; junction bases outside the gene matches: 5. Looked up from germline, CDR1 is SGHTA and CDR2 is FQGNSA.

This clone was picked up one time. The rearrangement uses TRBV4-3 and TRBJ1-4; D gene ambiguous. Germline V gene data show CDR1 as LGHNA and CDR2 as YSLEER. This CDR3 spans 18 amino acids. V lost 0 bases to trimming and J lost 3 bases, with 17 bases between them. DNA for the CDR3: TGCGCCAGCAGCCAAGATCTTGGGCCGGGAGCGGCTAATGAAAAACTGTTTTTT. Translated: CASSQDLGPGAANEKLFF.

The V call is TRBV5-1, the J call TRBJ2-3, with TRBD1 matching 7 bases. The V gene end was trimmed by 4 bases and the J gene end by 4 bases; junction bases not matched to a gene: 6. Germline assignment: CDR1 SGHRS and CDR2 YFSETQ. CDR3 length equals 14 residues. CDR3: CASSRSQGADTQYF. CDR3 in DNA: TGCGCCAGCAGCCGGTCCCAGGGGGCAGATACGCAGTATTTT.

The chain couples TRBV5-6 to TRBJ2-7, with TRBD1 matching 9 bases. CDR1 and CDR2 (germline): SGHDT, YYEEEE. The CDR3 has 13 amino acids. The V gene end was trimmed by 5 bases and the J gene end by 5 bases; junction bases not matched to a gene: 5. CDR3 coding DNA: TGTGCCAGCAGTCAGGACAGGGGTAACGAGCAGTACTTC. This sequence encodes CASSQDRGNEQYF.

This clone was observed a handful of times. V and J are TRBV9 and TRBJ2-3, with 10 positions matching TRBD2. Per the germline V gene, CDR1 is SGDLS and CDR2 is YYNGEE. The CDR3 sequence is 16 residues long. V was clipped by 3 bases and J by 6 bases; unmatched bases: 10. The CDR3 nucleotides read TGTGCCAGCAGCGCCCTAGCGGGGGCCACAATGGATACGCAGTATTTT. Amino acid sequence: CASSALAGATMDTQYF. The whole variable domain, filled in from reference TRBV9 and TRBJ2-3, reads DSGVTQTPKHLITATGQRVTLRCSPRSGDLSVYWYQQSLDQGLQFLIQYYNGEERAKGNILERFSAQQFPDLHSELNLSSLELGDSALYFCASSALAGATMDTQYFGPGTRLTVL.

The V call is TRBV4-3, the J call TRBJ2-2, with 9 bases matching TRBD2. V lost 4 bases, J lost 5 bases, and 11 bases stayed unmatched. In germline, CDR1 is LGHNA, CDR2 YSLEER. The CDR3 is 17 amino acids. The CDR3 DNA reads TGCGCCAGCAGCCCCGGATTGGCTAGCGGGGTTACCGGGGAGCTGTTTTTT. Its translation: CASSPGLASGVTGELFF.

The V call is TRBV18, the J call TRBJ2-3; unclear D gene. CDR3 length: 13 amino acids. Germline CDR1 reads KGHSH; CDR2 reads LQKENI. V was shortened by 2 bases and J by 5 bases, with 8 bases between the two germline ends. The CDR3 region is CASSPSQLDTQYF. The CDR3 region has the DNA TGTGCCAGCTCACCATCCCAGTTAGATACGCAGTATTTT.

This chain connects TRBV30 to TRBJ1-2; TRBD1 might be the D (5 bases). CDR3 length equals 15 residues. From germline, CDR1 is GTSNPN and CDR2 SVGIG (reference sequence). V dropped 3 bases and J dropped 2 bases, with 16 bases sitting between them. CDR3 region: CAWRRVGEKNYGYTF. The CDR3 DNA follows: TGTGCCTGGAGACGAGTAGGGGAAAAGAACTATGGCTACACCTTC.

V and J are TRBV4-3 and TRBJ1-1; possibly TRBD1 for D (5 bases). Per the germline V gene, CDR1 is LGHNA and CDR2 is YSLEER. This CDR3 contains 16 residues. V gave up 0 bases and J gave up 1 base, with 12 bases separating them. The CDR3 nucleotides are TGCGCCAGCAGCCAAGATTTGAGGGGAGGGAACACTGAAGCTTTCTTT. This translates into CASSQDLRGGNTEAFF.

This chain joins TRBV11-2 and TRBJ1-2; perhaps TRBD1 as D (6 bases). Trimming pared 2 bases from V and 6 bases from J, leaving 13 bases between. This CDR3 contains 14 residues. Germline V gene data show CDR1 as SGHAT and CDR2 as FQNNGV. CDR3 in amino acids: CASSLLARGDGYTF. The CDR3 nucleotides read TGTGCCAGCAGCTTACTAGCCAGGGGCGATGGCTACACCTTC.

V and J are TRBV5-6 and TRBJ1-6; D is possibly TRBD1 (6 bases). This CDR3 contains 14 residues. The V gene's germline CDR1 is SGHDT and CDR2 YYEEEE. V lost 3 bases and J lost 4, with 8 bases in between. The CDR3 region has the DNA TGTGCCAGCAGCTCCACAGGGTATAATTCACCCCTCCACTTT. This encodes CASSSTGYNSPLHF. The full variable domain, in which reference TRBV5-6 and TRBJ1-6 provide the parts outside the CDR3, is DAGVTQSPTHLIKTRGQQVTLRCSPKSGHDTVSWYQQALGQGPQFIFQYYEEEERQRGNFPDRFSGHQFPNYSSELNVNALLLGDSALYLCASSSTGYNSPLHFGNGTRLTVT.

This chain links TRBV15 with TRBJ2-5, with a weak D call TRBD2 (5 bases). Trimming removed 0 bases from V and 5 bases from J, with 13 bases in between. Germline CDR1 is LNHNV and CDR2 is YYDKDF (reference sequence). The CDR3 has 15 residues. The CDR3: CATSRDIGLQETQYF. Written as DNA, the CDR3 is TGTGCCACCAGCAGAGATATAGGACTCCAGGAGACCCAGTACTTC.